The clone carrying this TCR beta chain turned up a few times. Germline V gene sequence: CDR1 SQVTM, CDR2 ANQGSEA. V was clipped by 7 bases and J by 1 base, with 14 bases between them. The CDR3 covers 14 residues. This sample stems from a study of beta chain features in type 1 diabetes. Study context: Patients did not differ from healthy donors in age, gender or cell yield.

The entirety of the isolated RNA underwent reverse transcription, so expressed TCRB transcripts were sequenced. Using immunoSEQ multiplex PCR, the repertoire was profiled, and TCRdb retains in-frame clones only, with some absent. In the table there are some 500,000 clones, 10% to 12% of which are singletons. This clonotype was obtained from a woman younger than 35 in good health. V gene TRBV29-1 combines with J gene TRBJ2-1, with D perhaps TRBD1 (5 bases). The sample consisted of naive CD4+ T cells from blood. CDR3 DNA sequence: TGCAGCGCAACGTTTACAGGATCCTACAATGAGCAGTTCTTC. It codes for CSATFTGSYNEQFF.